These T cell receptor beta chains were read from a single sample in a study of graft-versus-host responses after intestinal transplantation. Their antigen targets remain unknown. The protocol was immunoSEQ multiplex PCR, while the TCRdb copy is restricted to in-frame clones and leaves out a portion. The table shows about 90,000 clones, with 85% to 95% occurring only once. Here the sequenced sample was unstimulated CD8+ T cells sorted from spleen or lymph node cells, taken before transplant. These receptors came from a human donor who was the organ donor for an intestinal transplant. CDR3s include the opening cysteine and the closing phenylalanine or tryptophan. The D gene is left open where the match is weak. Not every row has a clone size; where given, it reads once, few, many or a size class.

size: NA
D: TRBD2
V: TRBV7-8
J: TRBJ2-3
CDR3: CASSLNPALAGGTDTQYF
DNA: TGTGCCAGCAGCTTAAACCCTGCTCTAGCGGGAGGAACAGATACGCAGTATTTT

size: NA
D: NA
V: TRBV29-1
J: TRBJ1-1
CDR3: CSARVNTEAFF
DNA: TGCAGCGCCAGGGTGAACACTGAAGCTTTCTTT

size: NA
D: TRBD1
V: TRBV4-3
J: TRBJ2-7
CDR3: CASSQGVQGSGEQYF
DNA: TGCGCCAGCAGCCAGGGAGTACAGGGGTCCGGGGAGCAGTACTTC

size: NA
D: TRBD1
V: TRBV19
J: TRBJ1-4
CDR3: CASSIRRGTGIEKLFF
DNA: TGTGCCAGTAGTATCCGCCGAGGGACAGGGATTGAAAAACTGTTTTTT

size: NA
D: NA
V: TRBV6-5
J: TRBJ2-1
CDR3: CASTAGPHNEQFF
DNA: TGTGCCAGCACCGCAGGGCCCCACAATGAGCAGTTCTTC

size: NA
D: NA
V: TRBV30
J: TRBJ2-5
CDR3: CAWSTGTKETQYF
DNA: TGTGCCTGGAGTACCGGGACAAAAGAGACCCAGTACTTC

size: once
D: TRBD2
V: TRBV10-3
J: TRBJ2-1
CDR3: CAIEGGRGSSYNEQFF
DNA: TGTGCCATCGAGGGAGGGCGGGGGAGCTCCTACAATGAGCAGTTCTTC

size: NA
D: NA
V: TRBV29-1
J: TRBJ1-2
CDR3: CSVEDLGSKAYGYTF
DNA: TGCAGCGTTGAAGATCTAGGGAGCAAGGCGTATGGCTACACCTTC

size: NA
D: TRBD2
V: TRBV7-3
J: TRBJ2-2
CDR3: CASSTTSAANTGELFF
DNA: TGTGCCAGCAGCACAACTAGCGCAGCGAACACCGGGGAGCTGTTTTTT

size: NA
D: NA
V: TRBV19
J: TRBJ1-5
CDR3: CASSIYRDQPQHF
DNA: TGTGCCAGTAGTATATACAGGGATCAGCCCCAGCATTTT

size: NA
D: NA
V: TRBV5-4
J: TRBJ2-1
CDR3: CASSLTGEDEQFF
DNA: TGTGCCAGCAGCTTGACAGGGGAGGATGAGCAGTTCTTC

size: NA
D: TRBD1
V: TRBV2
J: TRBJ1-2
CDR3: CASRDRGAYGYTF
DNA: TGTGCCAGCAGAGACAGGGGGGCCTATGGCTACACCTTC

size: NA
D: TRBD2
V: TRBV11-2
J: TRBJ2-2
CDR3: CASSSGKPGELFF
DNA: TGTGCCAGCTCGAGCGGGAAACCAGGAGAGCTGTTTTTT